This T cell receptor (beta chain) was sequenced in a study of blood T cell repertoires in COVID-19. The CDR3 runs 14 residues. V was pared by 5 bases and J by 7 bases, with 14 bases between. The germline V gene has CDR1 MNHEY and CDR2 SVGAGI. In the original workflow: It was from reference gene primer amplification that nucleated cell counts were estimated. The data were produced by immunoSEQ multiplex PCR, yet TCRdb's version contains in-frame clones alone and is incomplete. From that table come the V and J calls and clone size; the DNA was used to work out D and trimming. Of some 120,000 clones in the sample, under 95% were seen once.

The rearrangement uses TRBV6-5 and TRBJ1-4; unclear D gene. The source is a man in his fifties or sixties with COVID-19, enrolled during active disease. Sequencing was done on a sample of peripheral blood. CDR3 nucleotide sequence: TGTGCCAGCAGTCACCGAAGCTCCGTTGAAAAACTGTTTTTT. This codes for CASSHRSSVEKLFF.